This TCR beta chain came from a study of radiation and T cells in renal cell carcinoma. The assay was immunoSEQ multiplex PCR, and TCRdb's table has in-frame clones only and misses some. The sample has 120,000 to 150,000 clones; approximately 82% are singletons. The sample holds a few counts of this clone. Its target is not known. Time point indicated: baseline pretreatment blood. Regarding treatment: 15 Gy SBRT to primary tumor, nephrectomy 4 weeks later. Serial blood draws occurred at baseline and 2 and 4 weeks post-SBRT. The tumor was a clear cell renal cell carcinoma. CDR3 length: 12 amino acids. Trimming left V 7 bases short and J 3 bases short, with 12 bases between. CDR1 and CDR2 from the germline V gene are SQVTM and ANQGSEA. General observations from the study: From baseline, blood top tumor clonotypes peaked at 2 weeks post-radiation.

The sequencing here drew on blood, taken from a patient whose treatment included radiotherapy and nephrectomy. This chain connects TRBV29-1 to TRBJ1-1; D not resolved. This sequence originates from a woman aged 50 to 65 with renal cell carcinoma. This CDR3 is CSAGYRDTEAFF. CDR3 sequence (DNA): TGCAGCGCCGGGTATAGAGACACTGAAGCTTTCTTT.